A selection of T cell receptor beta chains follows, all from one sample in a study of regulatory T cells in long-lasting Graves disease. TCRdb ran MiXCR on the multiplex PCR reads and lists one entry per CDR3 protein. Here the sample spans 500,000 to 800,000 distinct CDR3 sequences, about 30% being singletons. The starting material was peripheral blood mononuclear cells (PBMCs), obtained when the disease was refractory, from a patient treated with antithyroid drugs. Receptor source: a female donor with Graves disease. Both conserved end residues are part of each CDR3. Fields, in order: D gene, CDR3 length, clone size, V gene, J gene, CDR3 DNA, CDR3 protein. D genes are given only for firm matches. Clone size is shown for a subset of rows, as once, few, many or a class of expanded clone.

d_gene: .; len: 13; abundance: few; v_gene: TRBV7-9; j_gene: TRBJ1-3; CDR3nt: TGTTCCACCCGGGGGCTTACTGGAAACACCATATATTTT; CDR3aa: CSTRGLTGNTIYF
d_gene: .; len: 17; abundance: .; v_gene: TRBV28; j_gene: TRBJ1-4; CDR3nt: TGTGCCAGCATCCTTAAGGCCTGGCAGGGGAAGTTCGAAAAACTGTTTTTT; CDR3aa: CASILKAWQGKFEKLFF
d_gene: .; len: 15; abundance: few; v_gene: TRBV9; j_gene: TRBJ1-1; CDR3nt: TGTGCCAGCAGCGTAGCCCCGTATTCGAACACTGAAGCTTTCTTT; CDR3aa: CASSVAPYSNTEAFF
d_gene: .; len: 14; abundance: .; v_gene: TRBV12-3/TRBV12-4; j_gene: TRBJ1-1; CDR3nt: TGTGCCAGCAGAGGGTCGGGGGGGGATGGTGAAGCTTTCTTT; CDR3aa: CASRGSGGDGEAFF
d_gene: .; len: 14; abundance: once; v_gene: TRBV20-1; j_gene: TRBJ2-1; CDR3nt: TGCAGTGCTAGAGGACTAGAAGGACACAATGAGCAGTTCTTC; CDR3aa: CSARGLEGHNEQFF
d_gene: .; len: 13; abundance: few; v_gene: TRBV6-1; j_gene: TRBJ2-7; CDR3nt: TGTGCCAGCAGCCAAAGGTGGATCTACGAGCAGTACTTC; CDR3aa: CASSQRWIYEQYF
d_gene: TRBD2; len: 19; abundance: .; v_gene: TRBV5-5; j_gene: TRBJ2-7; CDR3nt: TGTGCCAGCAGCCCGGCAGAGACTAGCGGGAGGGCCTGGTCCTACGAGCAGTACTTC; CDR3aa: CASSPAETSGRAWSYEQYF
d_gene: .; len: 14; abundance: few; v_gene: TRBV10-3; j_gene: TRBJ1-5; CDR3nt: TGTGCCACCACCCAAGGGGATAGCAATCAGCCCCAGCATTTT; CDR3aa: CATTQGDSNQPQHF
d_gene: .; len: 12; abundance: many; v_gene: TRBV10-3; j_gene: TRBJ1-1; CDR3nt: TGTGCCATCAACGAGGGATACACTGAAGCTTTCTTT; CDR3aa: CAINEGYTEAFF
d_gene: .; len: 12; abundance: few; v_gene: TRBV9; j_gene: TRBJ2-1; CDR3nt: TGTGCCAGCAGCGTCCCCAACTATGAGCAGTTCTTC; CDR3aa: CASSVPNYEQFF
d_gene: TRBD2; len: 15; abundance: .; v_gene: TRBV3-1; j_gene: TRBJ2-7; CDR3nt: TGTGCCAGCAGCAGACTAGCGGGAGGCTTCTACGAGCAGTACTTC; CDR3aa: CASSRLAGGFYEQYF
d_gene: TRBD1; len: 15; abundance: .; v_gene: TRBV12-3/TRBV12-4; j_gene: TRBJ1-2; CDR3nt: TGTGCCAGCAGTTCGAGACTGGACAGGGGGCCGGGCTACACCTTC; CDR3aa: CASSSRLDRGPGYTF
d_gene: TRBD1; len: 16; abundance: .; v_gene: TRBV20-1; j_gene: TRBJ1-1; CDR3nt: TGCAGTGCTGTAGGGACAGGGGGCTTCCGGAACACTGAAGCTTTCTTT; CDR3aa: CSAVGTGGFRNTEAFF
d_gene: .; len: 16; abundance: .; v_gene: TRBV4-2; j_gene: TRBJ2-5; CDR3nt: TGTGCCAGCAGCCAAGCAAGGACTGCCGGGGAGGAGACCCAGTACTTC; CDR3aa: CASSQARTAGEETQYF
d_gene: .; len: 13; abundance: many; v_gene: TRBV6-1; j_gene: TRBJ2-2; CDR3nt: TGTGCCAGCAGCGAAGGGGTCACCGGGGAGCTGTTTTTT; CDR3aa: CASSEGVTGELFF
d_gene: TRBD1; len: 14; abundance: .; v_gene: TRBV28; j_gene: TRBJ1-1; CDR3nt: TGTGCCAGCACCCAACAGGGGGCCCAGACTGAAGCTTTCTTT; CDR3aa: CASTQQGAQTEAFF
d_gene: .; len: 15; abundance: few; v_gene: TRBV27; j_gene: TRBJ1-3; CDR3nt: TGTGCCAGCAGTTCTATGACATCCTCTGGAAACACCATATATTTT; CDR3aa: CASSSMTSSGNTIYF
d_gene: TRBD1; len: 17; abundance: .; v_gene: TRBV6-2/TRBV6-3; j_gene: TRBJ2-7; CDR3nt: TGTGCCAGCAGCTACCGAACAGGGACAGGATACACCTACGAGCAGTACTTC; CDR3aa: CASSYRTGTGYTYEQYF
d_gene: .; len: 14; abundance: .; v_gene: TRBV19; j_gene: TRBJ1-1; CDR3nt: TGTGCCAGTAGTACTCGGGGGCTATACACTGAAGCTTTCTTT; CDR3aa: CASSTRGLYTEAFF
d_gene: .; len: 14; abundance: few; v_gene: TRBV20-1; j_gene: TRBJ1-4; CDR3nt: TGCAGTGCTAGATCCTCCTTAGTGGATGAAAAACTGTTTTTT; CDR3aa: CSARSSLVDEKLFF
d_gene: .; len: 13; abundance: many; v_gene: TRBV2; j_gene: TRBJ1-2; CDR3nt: TGTGCCAGCAGTGAGAGGGGGGGTCATGGCTACACCTTC; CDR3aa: CASSERGGHGYTF
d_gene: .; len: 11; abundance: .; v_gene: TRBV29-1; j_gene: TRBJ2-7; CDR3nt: TGCAGCGGCCGCCGGGGGTACGAGCAGTACTTC; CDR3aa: CSGRRGYEQYF
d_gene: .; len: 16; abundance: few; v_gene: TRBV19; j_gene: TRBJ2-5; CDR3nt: TGTGCCAGTAGTGCTCGCGGGGCCACCCCCCAAGAGACCCAGTACTTC; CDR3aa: CASSARGATPQETQYF
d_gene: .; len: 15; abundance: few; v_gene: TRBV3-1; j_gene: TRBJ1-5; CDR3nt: TGTGCCAGCAGCCCCGATTCCGGTGACAATCAGCCCCAGCATTTT; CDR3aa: CASSPDSGDNQPQHF
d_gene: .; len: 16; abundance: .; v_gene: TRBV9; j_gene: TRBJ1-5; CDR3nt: TGTGCCAGCAGCCGGGACGGGGGGTATAGCAATCAGCCCCAGCATTTT; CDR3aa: CASSRDGGYSNQPQHF
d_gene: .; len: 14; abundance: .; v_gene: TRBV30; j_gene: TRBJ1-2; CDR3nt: TGTGCCTGGAGTGTAAGGGCCAGGGACTATGGCTACACCTTC; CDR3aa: CAWSVRARDYGYTF
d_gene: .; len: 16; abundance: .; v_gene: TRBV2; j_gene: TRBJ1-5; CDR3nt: TGTGCCAGCAGTGAGGGGCACAACTATAGCAATCAGCCCCAGCATTTT; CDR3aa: CASSEGHNYSNQPQHF
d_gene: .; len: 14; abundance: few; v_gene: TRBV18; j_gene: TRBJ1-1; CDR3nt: TGTGCCAGCTCACCGAAGGGGGAGAAGACTGAAGCTTTCTTT; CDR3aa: CASSPKGEKTEAFF
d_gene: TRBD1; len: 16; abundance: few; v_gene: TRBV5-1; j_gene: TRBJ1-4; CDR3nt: TGCGCCAGCAGCGCCCTCCCCGGACAGGGTAATGAAAAACTGTTTTTT; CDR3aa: CASSALPGQGNEKLFF
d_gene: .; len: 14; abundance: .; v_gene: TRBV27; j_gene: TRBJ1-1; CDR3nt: TGTGCCAGCAATCCCCCCGGGGTAGACACTGAAGCTTTCTTT; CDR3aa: CASNPPGVDTEAFF
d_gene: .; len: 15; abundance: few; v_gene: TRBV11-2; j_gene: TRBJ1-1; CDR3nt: TGTGCCAGCAGGCGGAATTCCCTTATGAACACTGAATCTTTCTTT; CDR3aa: CASRRNSLMNTESFF
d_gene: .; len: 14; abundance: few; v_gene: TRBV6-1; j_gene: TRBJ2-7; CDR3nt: TGTGCCAGCGTAACCGGGACTGTGATATACGAGCAGTACTTC; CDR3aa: CASVTGTVIYEQYF
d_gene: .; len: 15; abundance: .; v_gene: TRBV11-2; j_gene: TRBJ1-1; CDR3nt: TGTGCCAGCAGCCCTGGGGGGCTGAAGAACACTGAAGCTTTCTTT; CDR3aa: CASSPGGLKNTEAFF
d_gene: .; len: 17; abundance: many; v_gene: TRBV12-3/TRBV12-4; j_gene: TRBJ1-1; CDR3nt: TGTGCCAGCAGTTTAGCGGGTTTCGGCCCCCTGAACACTGAAGCTTTCTTT; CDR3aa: CASSLAGFGPLNTEAFF
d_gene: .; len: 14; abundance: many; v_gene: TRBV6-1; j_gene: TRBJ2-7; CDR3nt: TGTGCCAGCAGTACCCGTCAGGGCGGCTACGAGCAGTACTTC; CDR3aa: CASSTRQGGYEQYF
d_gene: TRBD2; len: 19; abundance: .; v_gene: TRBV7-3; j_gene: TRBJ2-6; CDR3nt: TGTGCCAGCAGCTCGACAGGACTAGCGGGAGTTCCTGGGGCCAACGTCCTGACTTTC; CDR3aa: CASSSTGLAGVPGANVLTF
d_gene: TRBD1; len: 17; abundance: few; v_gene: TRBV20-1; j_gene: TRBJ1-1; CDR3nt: TGCAGTGCTAGAGATTGGGGGACAGGGAGGGAGAACACTGAAGCTTTCTTT; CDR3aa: CSARDWGTGRENTEAFF
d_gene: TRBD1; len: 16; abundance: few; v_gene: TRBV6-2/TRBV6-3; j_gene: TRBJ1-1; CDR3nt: TGTGCCAGCAGTTACTCGATCAGGGGGCGGAACACTGAAGCTTTCTTT; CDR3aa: CASSYSIRGRNTEAFF
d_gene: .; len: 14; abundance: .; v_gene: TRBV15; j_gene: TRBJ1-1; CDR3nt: TGTGCCACCAGCAGAGGAACAGGGAGGGCTGAAGCTTTCTTT; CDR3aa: CATSRGTGRAEAFF
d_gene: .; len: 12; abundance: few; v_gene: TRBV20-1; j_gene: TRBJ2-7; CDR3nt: TGCAGTGCTAGTGTAGACGGCAACGAGCAGTACTTC; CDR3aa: CSASVDGNEQYF
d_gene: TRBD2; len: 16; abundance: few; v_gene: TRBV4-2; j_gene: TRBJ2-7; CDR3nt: TGTGCCAGCAGCCCCCGTGCGGGAGGGGCACACTACGAGCAGTACTTC; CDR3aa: CASSPRAGGAHYEQYF
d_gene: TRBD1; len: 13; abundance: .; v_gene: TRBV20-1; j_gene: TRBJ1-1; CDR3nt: TGCAGTGCTCCTCGGACAGGGGAAACTGAAGCTTTCTTT; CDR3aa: CSAPRTGETEAFF
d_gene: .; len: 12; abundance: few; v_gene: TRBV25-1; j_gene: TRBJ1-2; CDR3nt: TGTGCCAGCAGTACCGGGGGAGATGGCTACACCTTC; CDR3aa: CASSTGGDGYTF
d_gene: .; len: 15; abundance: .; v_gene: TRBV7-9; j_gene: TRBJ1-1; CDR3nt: TGTGCCAGCAGCTTAGCGCTAACCACAAACACTGAAGCTTTCTTT; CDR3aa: CASSLALTTNTEAFF
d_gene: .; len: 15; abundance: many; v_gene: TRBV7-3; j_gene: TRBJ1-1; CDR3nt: TGTGCCAGCAGCCTTAACGGCAGGGTCTGGACTGAAGCTTTCTTT; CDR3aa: CASSLNGRVWTEAFF
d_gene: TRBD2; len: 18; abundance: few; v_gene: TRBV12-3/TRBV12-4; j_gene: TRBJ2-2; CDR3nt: TGTGCCAGCAGCCTTCCTACGCGACTAGCGGGAGCCACCGGGGAGCTGTTTTTT; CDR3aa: CASSLPTRLAGATGELFF